A selection of T cell receptor beta chains follows, all from one sample in a study of T cell responses to AZD1222 COVID-19 vaccine. Clones were sequenced by immunoSEQ multiplex PCR, and TCRdb holds only the in-frame ones, with some missing. The repertoire holds 70,000 to 95,000 clones, approximately 92% seen once, with 2.5% in the top ten. The starting material was peripheral blood, obtained 28 days after the second AZD1222 dose. Every receptor here comes from an adult who received the AZD1222 COVID-19 vaccine. Both conserved end residues are part of each CDR3. Fields, in order: V gene, J gene, CDR3 protein.

v_gene: TRBV19
j_gene: TRBJ2-5
CDR3aa: CASSQRAGQETQYF

v_gene: TRBV9
j_gene: TRBJ2-5
CDR3aa: CASSTGQGKETQYF

v_gene: TRBV11-3
j_gene: TRBJ2-1
CDR3aa: CASSPRTSGSYNEQFF

v_gene: TRBV19
j_gene: TRBJ2-1
CDR3aa: CASQRGQGGHEQFF

v_gene: TRBV12-3/TRBV12-4
j_gene: TRBJ1-1
CDR3aa: CASSSSPGGGVFF

v_gene: TRBV30
j_gene: TRBJ2-5
CDR3aa: CAWSVLRLAGGSETQYF

v_gene: TRBV12-2
j_gene: TRBJ1-6
CDR3aa: CASRSQMPYNSPLHF

v_gene: TRBV4-3
j_gene: TRBJ2-3
CDR3aa: CASSQDGGTQYF

v_gene: TRBV9
j_gene: TRBJ1-2
CDR3aa: CASSPLRDRGFSNYGYTF

v_gene: TRBV19
j_gene: TRBJ2-3
CDR3aa: CASSIGLAGNTDTQYF

v_gene: TRBV11-3
j_gene: TRBJ2-1
CDR3aa: CASSLGMVGDEQFF

v_gene: TRBV4-2
j_gene: TRBJ2-2
CDR3aa: CASSPGLAGGGTGELFF

v_gene: TRBV2
j_gene: TRBJ1-1
CDR3aa: CASSDGWAEAFF

v_gene: TRBV13
j_gene: TRBJ1-1
CDR3aa: CALTKIMNTEAFF

v_gene: TRBV19
j_gene: TRBJ2-3
CDR3aa: CASSIVTSGETDTQYF

v_gene: TRBV18
j_gene: TRBJ2-7
CDR3aa: CASSLTDSYEQYF

v_gene: TRBV30
j_gene: TRBJ1-2
CDR3aa: CAWSFSSANYGYTF

v_gene: TRBV5-6
j_gene: TRBJ2-7
CDR3aa: CASSFGGHGAYEQYF

v_gene: TRBV15
j_gene: TRBJ2-5
CDR3aa: CATSRDLRRETQYF

v_gene: TRBV20-1
j_gene: TRBJ1-2
CDR3aa: CSARDGAGYTF

v_gene: TRBV6-2/TRBV6-3
j_gene: TRBJ2-6
CDR3aa: CASSLPGTAGGGGANVLTF

v_gene: TRBV6-6
j_gene: TRBJ2-3
CDR3aa: CASGRGEPQYF

v_gene: TRBV12-5
j_gene: TRBJ1-4
CDR3aa: CASGLRGRPEKLFF

v_gene: TRBV30
j_gene: TRBJ1-1
CDR3aa: CAWGRMAFPPNTEAFF

v_gene: TRBV29-1
j_gene: TRBJ1-1
CDR3aa: CSVWGRKGGNTEAFF

v_gene: TRBV29-1
j_gene: TRBJ1-2
CDR3aa: CSVEDRSWGGGYTF

v_gene: TRBV7-6
j_gene: TRBJ1-1
CDR3aa: CASTKPGTTSTEAFF

v_gene: TRBV5-1
j_gene: TRBJ2-5
CDR3aa: CASSSQGRIQGETQYF

v_gene: TRBV28
j_gene: TRBJ1-2
CDR3aa: CASSLTGAPNYGYTF

v_gene: TRBV29-1
j_gene: TRBJ1-1
CDR3aa: CSALDRTNTEAFF

v_gene: TRBV5-4
j_gene: TRBJ1-2
CDR3aa: CASSGDSYGYTF

v_gene: TRBV27
j_gene: TRBJ1-2
CDR3aa: CASSLTGGYYGYTF

v_gene: TRBV30
j_gene: TRBJ2-1
CDR3aa: CAWSISSDEQFF

v_gene: TRBV7-3
j_gene: TRBJ2-1
CDR3aa: CASSSGTGLYNEQFF

v_gene: TRBV7-9
j_gene: TRBJ1-1
CDR3aa: CASSTTTDGGTEAFF

v_gene: TRBV15
j_gene: TRBJ2-6
CDR3aa: CATSRVGIRDSGANVLTF

v_gene: TRBV9
j_gene: TRBJ1-1
CDR3aa: CASSVGRGNTEAFF

v_gene: TRBV7-8
j_gene: TRBJ2-3
CDR3aa: CASSRKGTGHLGDTQYF

v_gene: TRBV2
j_gene: TRBJ2-7
CDR3aa: CASSEVGFEKNEQYF

v_gene: TRBV6-2/TRBV6-3
j_gene: TRBJ1-6
CDR3aa: CASSYSGGQGNSPLHF

v_gene: TRBV7-3
j_gene: TRBJ2-5
CDR3aa: CASSLKGGFQETQYF

v_gene: TRBV4-2
j_gene: TRBJ2-2
CDR3aa: CASSQFEGAGGELFF

v_gene: TRBV5-8
j_gene: TRBJ1-6
CDR3aa: CASSLMGQDSPLHF

v_gene: TRBV5-8
j_gene: TRBJ1-1
CDR3aa: CASSSYLGGNTEAFF

v_gene: TRBV18
j_gene: TRBJ2-3
CDR3aa: CASSPSASGSTADTQYF

v_gene: TRBV19
j_gene: TRBJ2-6
CDR3aa: CASSTPSRASYTGANVLTF

v_gene: TRBV3-1/TRBV3-2
j_gene: TRBJ1-4
CDR3aa: CASSQDLGGLNEKLFF

v_gene: TRBV7-8
j_gene: TRBJ1-2
CDR3aa: CASSPDRANYGYTF

v_gene: TRBV3-1/TRBV3-2
j_gene: TRBJ1-3
CDR3aa: CASSLPGQSSGNTIYF

v_gene: TRBV2
j_gene: TRBJ1-3
CDR3aa: CASSELYSSGNTIYF

v_gene: TRBV30
j_gene: TRBJ1-5
CDR3aa: CAWSKMTGDQPQHF

v_gene: TRBV7-9
j_gene: TRBJ2-3
CDR3aa: CASSSGSDTQYF

v_gene: TRBV6-5
j_gene: TRBJ2-3
CDR3aa: CASSLGLHASTDTQYF

v_gene: TRBV4-2
j_gene: TRBJ2-5
CDR3aa: CASSQGTGEYQETQYF

v_gene: TRBV6-5
j_gene: TRBJ1-3
CDR3aa: CASSYSTAFSGNTIYF

v_gene: TRBV6-2/TRBV6-3
j_gene: TRBJ1-5
CDR3aa: CASSASNSNQPQHF

v_gene: TRBV5-8
j_gene: TRBJ1-1
CDR3aa: CASSSPWGDTEAFF

v_gene: TRBV7-9
j_gene: TRBJ1-4
CDR3aa: CASSSNRGNEKLFF

v_gene: TRBV12-5
j_gene: TRBJ1-2
CDR3aa: CASAPDGRNYGYTF

v_gene: TRBV11-2
j_gene: TRBJ1-4
CDR3aa: CASSLRAGVGEKLFF